The 28 T cell receptor beta chains given below trace back to one sample, sequenced in a study of shared clonotypes between healthy human individuals. Only in-frame clones appear in the TCRdb table, and some are missing; sequencing was by immunoSEQ multiplex PCR. Here the sample spans approximately 1,500,000 clones, roughly 96% being singletons. The sample comprised naive CD4+ T cells sorted from blood. This sample's subset: CD45RA+ positively selected. The receptors stem from a man aged 30 to 45 in good health.

This chain links TRBV6-1 with TRBJ2-1; D remains ambiguous. Trimming cost V 4 bases and J 0 bases, with 10 bases left between them. The CDR3 has 15 residues. Germline V gives CDR1 MNHNS, CDR2 SASEGT. The CDR3 DNA sequence: TGTGCCAGCAGTGGAGACTCACTCTCCTACAATGAGCAGTTCTTC. Its translation: CASSGDSLSYNEQFF.

The chain carries TRBV15 and TRBJ1-2; D perhaps matches TRBD1 (5 bases). In germline, CDR1 is LNHNV, CDR2 YYDKDF (reference sequence). Trimming took 0 bases from V and 8 from J, leaving 19 bases between them. The CDR3 covers 16 residues. The CDR3 reads CATSRDRETSVGGYTF. The CDR3 DNA reads as TGTGCCACCAGCAGAGACAGGGAGACTTCCGTCGGAGGCTACACCTTC.

V gene TRBV28 combines with J gene TRBJ2-2, with D hard to call. The CDR3 covers 14 residues. The germline CDR1 and CDR2 sequences are MDHEN and SYDVKM. The V gene lost 8 bases and the J gene lost 0 bases, with 10 bases spanning the gap. The CDR3 coding sequence is TGTGCCAGCTTGGCGACGACGAACACCGGGGAGCTGTTTTTT. This codes for CASLATTNTGELFF.

The genes are TRBV6-1 and TRBJ2-7, with TRBD1 identical over 9 bases. The CDR3 contains 15 residues. Germline V gene data show CDR1 as MNHNS and CDR2 as SASEGT. With V trimmed by 6 bases and J by 3 bases, 9 bases remained unmatched. This CDR3 reads CASRFSTGGSYEQYF. CDR3 coding DNA: TGTGCCAGCAGGTTCTCGACAGGGGGTAGCTACGAGCAGTACTTC.

As concerns this clone: Other nucleotide sequences from this sample produce the same CDR3. This sequence joins TRBV7-9 and TRBJ2-2; D uncertain. Germline CDR1 is SEHNR and CDR2 is FQNEAQ (reference sequence). There are 13 residues in the CDR3. Trimming took off 2 bases at V and 4 bases at J, with 5 bases between the two ends. CDR3 loop: CASSLSSTGELFF. For the CDR3, the DNA is TGTGCCAGCAGCTTAAGCTCCACCGGGGAGCTGTTTTTT.

The gene calls are TRBV5-6 and TRBJ2-6; D is unresolved. The V end was cut by 0 bases, the J end by 2 bases, with 9 bases between. Germline V lookup: CDR1 SGHDT, CDR2 YYEEEE. The CDR3 is made up of 16 amino acids. The CDR3 reads CASSLGLTAGANVLTF. The DNA of the CDR3 is TGTGCCAGCAGCTTGGGATTAACAGCTGGGGCCAACGTCCTGACTTTC. Full variable domain (remainder filled in from reference TRBV5-6 and TRBJ2-6): DAGVTQSPTHLIKTRGQQVTLRCSPKSGHDTVSWYQQALGQGPQFIFQYYEEEERQRGNFPDRFSGHQFPNYSSELNVNALLLGDSALYLCASSLGLTAGANVLTFGAGSRLTVL.

The chain recombines TRBV7-6 with TRBJ2-1; D is unclear. The V and J ends lost 5 bases and 5 bases respectively, with 19 bases between them. Germline CDR1 is SGHVS and CDR2 is FNYEAQ. The CDR3 is 16 residues long. The CDR3 sequence: CASSRDDPGPDNEQFF. The DNA of the CDR3 is TGTGCCAGCAGCCGAGACGATCCAGGACCAGACAATGAGCAGTTCTTC.

The chain couples TRBV5-5 to TRBJ2-7; tentatively, D is TRBD1 (5 bases). The CDR3 totals 15 residues. Trimming removed 0 bases from V and 3 bases from J, with 13 bases in between. The V gene's germline CDR1 is SGHKS and CDR2 YYEKEE (reference sequence). CDR3 sequence: CASSLGREVGYEQYF. CDR3 nucleotides: TGTGCCAGCAGCTTGGGCAGGGAAGTTGGCTACGAGCAGTACTTC.

The chain is built from TRBV28 and TRBJ2-7; D might be TRBD1 or TRBD2, each matching 5 bases. Trimming stripped 6 bases from V and 6 bases from J, with 12 bases between. This CDR3 contains 12 residues. Germline CDR1 reads MDHEN; CDR2 reads SYDVKM. As DNA, the CDR3 is TGTGCCAGCAGGGACCCGGGGCTCGAGCAGTACTTC. Amino acid sequence: CASRDPGLEQYF.

The J gene is TRBJ2-2, the V gene TRBV9; 12 bases align to TRBD2. Losses at the gene ends were 3 bases for V and 3 bases for J; bases not matched to a gene: 6. This CDR3 is 17 amino acids long. Germline loops: CDR1 SGDLS, CDR2 YYNGEE. CDR3 DNA: TGTGCCAGCAGCGAAAAGACTAGCGGGAGATACACCGGGGAGCTGTTTTTT. Translation gives CASSEKTSGRYTGELFF.

The genes are TRBV19 and TRBJ2-3, with D tentatively TRBD2 (6 bases). The CDR3 has 15 residues. V dropped 8 bases and J dropped 0 bases, with 15 bases sitting between them. From germline, CDR1 is LNHDA and CDR2 SQIVND (reference sequence). In DNA form, the CDR3 reads TGTGCCAGTTGCCGGGACTTCTCTAGCACAGATACGCAGTATTTT. This encodes CASCRDFSSTDTQYF. Drawing the rest from reference TRBV19 and TRBJ2-3, the complete variable domain is DGGITQSPKYLFRKEGQNVTLSCEQNLNHDAMYWYRQDPGQGLRLIYYSQIVNDFQKGDIAEGYSVSREKKESFPLTVTSAQKNPTAFYLCASCRDFSSTDTQYFGPGTRLTVL.

The rearrangement links TRBV11-2 to TRBJ2-3; 11 bases fit TRBD2. This CDR3 is 16 amino acids long. J lost 8 bases, V lost 5 bases, and 12 bases had no gene match. Germline CDR1 and CDR2: SGHAT and FQNNGV. The CDR3 region has the DNA TGTGCCAGCAGCGACAGCGCACTAGCGGGAGTGGGTACGCAGTATTTT. This translates into CASSDSALAGVGTQYF.

This chain uses TRBV6-1 with TRBJ1-5, with D perhaps TRBD1 (5 bases). Trimming removed 6 bases at V and 1 base at J, with 10 bases between. The CDR3 sequence is 14 residues long. Germline CDR1 reads MNHNS; CDR2 reads SASEGT. CDR3 sequence: CASRNRRSNQPQHF. The CDR3 coding sequence is TGTGCCAGCAGAAACAGGCGAAGCAATCAGCCCCAGCATTTT.

V gene TRBV21-1 combines with J gene TRBJ2-1; TRBD2 reflects the table's D call only, with no check against the DNA. TRBV21-1 is deemed a pseudogene. This CDR3 is built from 16 residues. For the CDR3, the DNA is TGTGCCAGCAGCAATTTTGTCGGGAGAGACGACAATGAGCAGTTCTTC. Its protein is CASSNFVGRDDNEQFF.

CDR3 amino acids: CASRPSVAGGPRETQYF. The DNA of the CDR3 is TGTGCCAGCAGGCCTTCGGTTGCGGGAGGGCCGAGAGAGACCCAGTACTTC. The J gene is TRBJ2-5, the V gene TRBV27; 9 bases fit TRBD2. CDR3 length equals 17 residues. J gave up 4 bases and V 6 bases, and 15 bases lay outside the gene matches. Germline V gene lookup returns CDR1 MNHEY and CDR2 SMNVEV (reference sequence).

The chain links TRBV2 to TRBJ1-4; 7 nucleotides line up with TRBD1. Germline values: CDR1 SNHLY, CDR2 FYNNEI. The CDR3 extends over 15 amino acids. The trim removed 4 bases at V and 4 bases at J, leaving 6 bases unmatched. The CDR3 is CASSARGIGNEKLFF. CDR3 nucleotides: TGTGCCAGCAGTGCCAGGGGGATTGGTAATGAAAAACTGTTTTTT.

The V gene is TRBV5-1, the J gene TRBJ2-2; D unclear. The V end was cut by 0 bases, the J end by 3 bases, with 9 bases between. This CDR3 region has 15 residues. Looked up from germline, CDR1 is SGHRS and CDR2 is YFSETQ. The CDR3 nucleotides are TGCGCCAGCAGCTTGGAGTCAAGGGACACCGGGGAGCTGTTTTTT. Amino acid sequence: CASSLESRDTGELFF.

DNA of the CDR3: TGTGCCAGTAGTATCCCGGGACAGGGGGCGCCCAACTATGGCTACACCTTC. As protein: CASSIPGQGAPNYGYTF. The rearrangement joins TRBV19 to TRBJ1-2, with 12 bases aligning to TRBD1. The junction had 7 bases not matched to a gene; V was cut back by 3 bases and J by 2 bases. This CDR3 has 17 residues. Looked up from germline, CDR1 is LNHDA and CDR2 is SQIVND (reference sequence).

The V and J genes are TRBV28 and TRBJ1-3; perhaps TRBD1 as D (5 bases). The germline V gene has CDR1 MDHEN and CDR2 SYDVKM. The CDR3 has 16 amino acids. V shed 3 bases and J shed 0 bases, with 12 bases lying between them. The CDR3 loop is CASSFGGDFSGNTIYF. CDR3 in DNA: TGTGCCAGCAGTTTCGGAGGGGACTTCTCTGGAAACACCATATATTTT. Full variable domain (outside the CDR3, taken from reference TRBV28 and TRBJ1-3): DVKVTQSSRYLVKRTGEKVFLECVQDMDHENMFWYRQDPGLGLRLIYFSYDVKMKEKGDIPEGYSVSREKKERFSLILESASTNQTSMYLCASSFGGDFSGNTIYFGEGSWLTVV.

The genes are TRBV29-1 and TRBJ1-2; 7 nucleotides line up with TRBD1. The junction had 5 bases not matched to a gene; V was cut back by 3 bases and J by 4 bases. This CDR3 spans 13 amino acids. The germline CDR1 and CDR2 sequences are SQVTM and ANQGSEA. CDR3 DNA: TGCAGCGTTGAGGCAGGGGGTGGCTATGGCTACACCTTC. Protein product: CSVEAGGGYGYTF.

The rearrangement uses TRBV18 and TRBJ1-2; TRBD1 agrees at 10 bases. This CDR3 is 18 amino acids long. V was clipped by 0 bases and J by 4 bases; unmatched bases: 11. Germline CDR1 is KGHSH and CDR2 is LQKENI. The CDR3 loop reads CASSPPTRDRGLGYGYTF. The CDR3 region has the DNA TGTGCCAGCTCACCACCAACCCGGGACAGGGGATTAGGCTATGGCTACACCTTC.

The chain has TRBV5-6 and TRBJ2-7; 11 bases line up with TRBD2. This CDR3 has 16 amino acids. The germline gives CDR1 SGHDT, CDR2 YYEEEE. J lost 1 base, V lost 4 bases, and 7 bases had no gene match. The CDR3 loop reads CASSTPTSGTSYEQYF. CDR3 DNA: TGTGCCAGCAGCACCCCGACTAGCGGGACATCCTACGAGCAGTACTTC.

J is TRBJ2-5 and V is TRBV4-2; 7 bases align to TRBD2. The CDR3 runs 17 residues. Germline CDR1 and CDR2: LGHNA and YNFKEQ. With 4 bases clipped from V and 4 bases from J, the junction kept 15 bases outside the gene matches. The CDR3 here is CASSPHGGASGIETQYF. CDR3 sequence (DNA): TGTGCCAGCAGCCCCCACGGTGGTGCTAGCGGTATAGAGACCCAGTACTTC.

As for this clone: The same CDR3 is also encoded by other DNA sequences in this sample. CDR3 coding DNA: TGTGCCAGCTCACCCTTGGCAGGAGGACAAGAGACCCAGTACTTC. This encodes CASSPLAGGQETQYF. The genes are TRBV18 and TRBJ2-5; tentatively, D is TRBD2 (5 bases). This CDR3 has 15 residues. Trimming took off 3 bases at V and 2 bases at J, with 13 bases between the two ends. Per the germline V gene, CDR1 is KGHSH and CDR2 is LQKENI.

This chain connects TRBV5-1 to TRBJ2-3, with a weak D call TRBD2 (5 bases). The germline V gene encodes CDR1 SGHRS and CDR2 YFSETQ. This CDR3 is built from 14 residues. Trimming took off 4 bases at V and 3 bases at J, with 12 bases between the two ends. The CDR3: CASSPWTLTDTQYF. Written as DNA, the CDR3 is TGCGCCAGCAGCCCTTGGACTCTGACAGATACGCAGTATTTT. Full variable domain (remainder filled in from reference TRBV5-1 and TRBJ2-3): KAGVTQTPRYLIKTRGQQVTLSCSPISGHRSVSWYQQTPGQGLQFLFEYFSETQRNKGNFPGRFSGRQFSNSRSEMNVSTLELGDSALYLCASSPWTLTDTQYFGPGTRLTVL.

The V and J genes are TRBV29-1 and TRBJ1-4; D call uncertain. Between the trimmed V and J ends, which lost 4 bases and 0 bases, there was a span of 15 bases. The CDR3 is 16 residues long. Germline CDR1 and CDR2: SQVTM and ANQGSEA. In DNA, the CDR3 is TGCAGCGTTGTAGGGTTAGCAGGAGCAACTAATGAAAAACTGTTTTTT. It translates to CSVVGLAGATNEKLFF.

The gene calls are TRBV4-3 and TRBJ2-3; D might be TRBD1 (5 bases). This CDR3 region has 16 residues. The ends were cut back, 0 bases at V and 0 bases at J, with 10 bases in the middle. Germline lookup yields CDR1 LGHNA and CDR2 YSLEER. The CDR3 DNA follows: TGCGCCAGCAGCCAAGATGCCAGGGCAAGCACAGATACGCAGTATTTT. Translated, it gives CASSQDARASTDTQYF.

The V call is TRBV5-1, the J call TRBJ2-1; a weak D match, TRBD1 (6 bases). Trimming left V 4 bases short and J 9 bases short, with 14 bases between. The CDR3 has 13 amino acids. Germline V gives CDR1 SGHRS, CDR2 YFSETQ. CDR3 sequence reads: CASSQTGNLEQFF. The DNA of the CDR3 is TGCGCCAGCAGCCAAACAGGGAATCTTGAGCAGTTCTTC.